This TCR beta chain was sequenced in a study of blood T cell repertoires in COVID-19. Study information: The cDNA or gDNA used as material had been derived from T cells, B-cell-depleted T cells, or PBMCs.

Using immunoSEQ multiplex PCR, the repertoire was profiled, and TCRdb retains in-frame clones only, with some absent. In the table there are about 150,000 clones, approximately 90% of which are singletons. This clone was seen once. This CDR3 is 14 amino acids long. The germline gives CDR1 LNHDA, CDR2 SQIVND (reference sequence). V lost 3 bases to trimming and J lost 4 bases; unmatched junction nucleotides: 5. This chain joins TRBV19 and TRBJ2-7; 8 nucleotides agree with TRBD1. What was sequenced was peripheral blood. This clonotype was sampled from a woman aged 40 to 50 with acute or convalescent COVID-19. The chain's CDR3 is CASSIQGAVYEQYF. Written as DNA, the CDR3 is TGTGCCAGTAGTATCCAGGGGGCCGTTTACGAGCAGTACTTC.